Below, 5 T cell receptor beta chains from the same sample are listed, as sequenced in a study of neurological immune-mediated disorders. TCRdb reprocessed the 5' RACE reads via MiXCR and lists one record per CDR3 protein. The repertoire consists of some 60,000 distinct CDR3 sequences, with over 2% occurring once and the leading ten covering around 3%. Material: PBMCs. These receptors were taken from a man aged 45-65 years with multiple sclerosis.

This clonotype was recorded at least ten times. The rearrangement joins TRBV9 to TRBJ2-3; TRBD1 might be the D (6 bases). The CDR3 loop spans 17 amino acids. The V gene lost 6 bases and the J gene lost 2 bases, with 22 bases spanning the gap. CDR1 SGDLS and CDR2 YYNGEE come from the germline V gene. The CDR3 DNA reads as TGTGCCAGCACCCCCCCTCCCGGGACAAAAGCCACAGATACGCAGTATTTT. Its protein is CASTPPPGTKATDTQYF.

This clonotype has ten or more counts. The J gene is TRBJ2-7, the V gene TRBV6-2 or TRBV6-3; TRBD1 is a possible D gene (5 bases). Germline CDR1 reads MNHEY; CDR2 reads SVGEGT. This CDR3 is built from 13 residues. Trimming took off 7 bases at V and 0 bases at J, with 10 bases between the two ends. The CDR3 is CASKVDTSYEQYF. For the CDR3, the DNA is TGTGCCAGCAAAGTGGACACCTCCTACGAGCAGTACTTC.

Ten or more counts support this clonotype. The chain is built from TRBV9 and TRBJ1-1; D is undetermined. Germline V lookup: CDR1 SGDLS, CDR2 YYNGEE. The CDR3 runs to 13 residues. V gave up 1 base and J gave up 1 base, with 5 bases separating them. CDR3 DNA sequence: TGTGCCAGCAGCGTAAAAGGGAACACTGAAGCTTTCTTT. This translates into CASSVKGNTEAFF.

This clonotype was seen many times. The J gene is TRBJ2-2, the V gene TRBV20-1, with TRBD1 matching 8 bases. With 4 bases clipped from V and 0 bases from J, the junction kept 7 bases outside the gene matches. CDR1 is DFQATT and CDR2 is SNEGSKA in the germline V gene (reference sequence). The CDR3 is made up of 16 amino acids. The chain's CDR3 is CSAKQTGAPNTGELFF. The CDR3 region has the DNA TGCAGTGCTAAGCAGACAGGGGCTCCGAACACCGGGGAGCTGTTTTTT.

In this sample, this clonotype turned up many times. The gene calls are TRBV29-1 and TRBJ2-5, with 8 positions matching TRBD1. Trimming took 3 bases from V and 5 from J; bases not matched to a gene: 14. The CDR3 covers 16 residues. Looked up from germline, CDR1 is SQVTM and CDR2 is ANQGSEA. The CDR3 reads CSVEGVQGAIRETQYF. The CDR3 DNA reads TGCAGCGTTGAGGGTGTGCAGGGGGCCATAAGGGAGACCCAGTACTTC.